This T cell receptor (beta chain) came from a study of blood T cell repertoires in COVID-19. TCRdb's table, derived via immunoSEQ multiplex PCR, lists solely in-frame clones and lacks some. Here the sample spans 100,000 to 150,000 clones, less than 85% being singletons. This CDR3 region has 14 residues. Per germline, CDR1 WNHNN and CDR2 SYGVQD (reference sequence). V lost 7 bases and J lost 2, with 14 bases in between. Sequences were obtained from peripheral blood. V gene TRBV10-1 combines with J gene TRBJ1-1, with D perhaps TRBD1 (5 bases). This sequence was found in a woman older than 75 with acute or convalescent COVID-19. The CDR3 region has the DNA TGCGCCAGCACCCGCGACAGTTCTAACACTGAAGCTTTCTTT. Protein sequence: CASTRDSSNTEAFF.